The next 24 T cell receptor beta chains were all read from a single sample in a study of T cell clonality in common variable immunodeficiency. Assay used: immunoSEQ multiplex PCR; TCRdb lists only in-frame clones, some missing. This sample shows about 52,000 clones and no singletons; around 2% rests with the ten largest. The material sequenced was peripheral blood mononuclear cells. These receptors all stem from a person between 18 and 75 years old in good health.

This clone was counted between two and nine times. The part of the CDR3 DNA that was read is TGTGCCAGCAGTTACAGGGGTGGGACTTATAGTTCA. It specifies CASSYRGGTYSS. The full CDR3 protein reads CASSYRGGTYSSLFF. V gene TRBV7-2 combines with J gene TRBJ1-4; TRBD1 matches 7 bases. The DNA ends 3 residues before the CDR3 does, and the rest of the CDR3 is filled in from the germline J gene. This CDR3 region has 15 residues. CDR1 SGHTA and CDR2 FQGNSA come from the germline V gene.

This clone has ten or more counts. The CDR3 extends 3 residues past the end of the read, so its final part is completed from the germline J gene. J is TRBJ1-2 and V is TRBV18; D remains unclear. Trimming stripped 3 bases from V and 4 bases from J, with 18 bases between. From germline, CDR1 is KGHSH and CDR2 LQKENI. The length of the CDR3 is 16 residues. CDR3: CASSPGITSAGYGYTF. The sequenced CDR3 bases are TGTGCCAGCTCACCCGGCATAACGAGCGCTGGCTATGGC. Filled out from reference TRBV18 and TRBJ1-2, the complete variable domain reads NAGVMQNPRHLVRRRGQEARLRCSPMKGHSHVYWYRQLPEEGLKFMVYLQKENIIDESGMPKERFSAEFPKEGPSILRIQQVVRGDSAAYFCASSPGITSAGYGYTFGSGTRLTVV.

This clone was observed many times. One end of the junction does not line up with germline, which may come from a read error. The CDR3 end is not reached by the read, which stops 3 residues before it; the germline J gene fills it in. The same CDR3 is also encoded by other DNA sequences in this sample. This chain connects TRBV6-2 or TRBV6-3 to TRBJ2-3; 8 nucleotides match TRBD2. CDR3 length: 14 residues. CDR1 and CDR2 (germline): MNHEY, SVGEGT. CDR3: CASRVLAGTDTQYF. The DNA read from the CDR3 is TGTGCCAGCAGAGTTCTAGCGGGCACGGATACG.

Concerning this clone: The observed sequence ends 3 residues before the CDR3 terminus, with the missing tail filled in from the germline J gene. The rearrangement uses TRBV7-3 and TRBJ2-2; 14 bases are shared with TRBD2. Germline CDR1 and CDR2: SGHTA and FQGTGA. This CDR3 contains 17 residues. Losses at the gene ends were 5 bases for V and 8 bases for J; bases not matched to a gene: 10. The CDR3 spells CASSPGLAGAGPGELFF. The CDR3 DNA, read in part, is TGTGCCAGCAGCCCGGGACTAGCGGGAGCGGGGCCTGGGGAG.

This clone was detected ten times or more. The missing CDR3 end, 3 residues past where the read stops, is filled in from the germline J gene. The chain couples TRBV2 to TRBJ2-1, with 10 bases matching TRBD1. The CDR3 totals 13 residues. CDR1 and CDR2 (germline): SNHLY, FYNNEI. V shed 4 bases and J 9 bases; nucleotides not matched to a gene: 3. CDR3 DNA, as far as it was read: TGTGCCAGCAGTGGACAGGGGGCGGGTGAG. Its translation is CASSGQGAGE. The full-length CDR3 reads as CASSGQGAGEQFF.

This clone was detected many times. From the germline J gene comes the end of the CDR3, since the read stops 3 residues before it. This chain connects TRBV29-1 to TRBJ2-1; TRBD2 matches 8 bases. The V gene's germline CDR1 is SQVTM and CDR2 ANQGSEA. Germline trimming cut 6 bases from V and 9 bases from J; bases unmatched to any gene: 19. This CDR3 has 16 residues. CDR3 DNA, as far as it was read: TGCAGCGTCCGCCCTACGGGAGGAGCGGGGGATATTGAG. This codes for CSVRPTGGAGDIE. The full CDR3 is CSVRPTGGAGDIEQFF.

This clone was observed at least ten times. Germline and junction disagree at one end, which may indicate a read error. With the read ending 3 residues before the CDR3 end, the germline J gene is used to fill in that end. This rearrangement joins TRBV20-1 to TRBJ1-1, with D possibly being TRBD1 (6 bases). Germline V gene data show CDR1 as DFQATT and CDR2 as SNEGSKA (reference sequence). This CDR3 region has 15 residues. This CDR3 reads CSAREGGGLGAEAFF. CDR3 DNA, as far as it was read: TGCAGTGCAAGAGAGGGGGGGGGCTTAGGGGCTGAA.

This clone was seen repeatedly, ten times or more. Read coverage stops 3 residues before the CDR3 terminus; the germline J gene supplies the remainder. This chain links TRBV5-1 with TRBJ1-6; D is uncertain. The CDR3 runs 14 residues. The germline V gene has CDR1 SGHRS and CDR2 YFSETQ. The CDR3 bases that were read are TGCGCCAGCAGCTTGGTCGGGGAGACTAGTCCC. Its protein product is CASSLVGETSP. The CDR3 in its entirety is CASSLVGETSPLHF. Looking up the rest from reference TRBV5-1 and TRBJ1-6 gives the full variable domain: KAGVTQTPRYLIKTRGQQVTLSCSPISGHRSVSWYQQTPGQGLQFLFEYFSETQRNKGNFPGRFSGRQFSNSRSEMNVSTLELGDSALYLCASSLVGETSPLHFGNGTRLTVT.

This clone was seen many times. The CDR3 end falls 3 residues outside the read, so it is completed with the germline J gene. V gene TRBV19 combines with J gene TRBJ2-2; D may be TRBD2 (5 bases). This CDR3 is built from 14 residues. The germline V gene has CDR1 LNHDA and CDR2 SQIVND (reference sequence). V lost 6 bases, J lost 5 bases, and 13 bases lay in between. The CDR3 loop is CASSSAAITGELFF. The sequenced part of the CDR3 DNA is TGTGCCAGTAGCTCAGCGGCTATAACCGGGGAG. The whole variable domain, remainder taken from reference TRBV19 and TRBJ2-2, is DGGITQSPKYLFRKEGQNVTLSCEQNLNHDAMYWYRQDPGQGLRLIYYSQIVNDFQKGDIAEGYSVSREKKESFPLTVTSAQKNPTAFYLCASSSAAITGELFFGEGSRLTVL.

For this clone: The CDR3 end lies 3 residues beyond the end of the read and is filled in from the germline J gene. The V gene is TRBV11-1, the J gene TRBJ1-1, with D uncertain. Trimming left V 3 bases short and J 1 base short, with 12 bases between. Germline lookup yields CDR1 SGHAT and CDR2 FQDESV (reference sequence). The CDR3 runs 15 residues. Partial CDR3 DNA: TGTGCCAGCAGCTTGACCCAGGCGGGGAACACTGAA. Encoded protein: CASSLTQAGNTE. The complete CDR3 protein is CASSLTQAGNTEAFF.

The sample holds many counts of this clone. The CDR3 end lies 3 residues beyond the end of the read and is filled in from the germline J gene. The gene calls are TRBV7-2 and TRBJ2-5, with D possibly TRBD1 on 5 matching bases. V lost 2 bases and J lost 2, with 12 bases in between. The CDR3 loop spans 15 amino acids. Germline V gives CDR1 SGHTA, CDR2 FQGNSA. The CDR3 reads CASSLSQGSQETQYF. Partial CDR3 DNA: TGTGCCAGCAGCTTATCCCAGGGATCTCAAGAGACC.

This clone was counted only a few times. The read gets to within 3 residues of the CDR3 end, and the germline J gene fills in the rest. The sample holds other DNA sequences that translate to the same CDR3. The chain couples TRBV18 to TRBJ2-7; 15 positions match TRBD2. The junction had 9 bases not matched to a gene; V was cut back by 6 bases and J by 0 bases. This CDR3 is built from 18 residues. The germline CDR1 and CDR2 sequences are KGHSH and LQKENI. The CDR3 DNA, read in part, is TGTGCCAGCTCCCCAAGAGGGACTAGCGGGGGGTTCTCCTACGAG. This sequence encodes CASSPRGTSGGFSYE. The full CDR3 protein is CASSPRGTSGGFSYEQYF.

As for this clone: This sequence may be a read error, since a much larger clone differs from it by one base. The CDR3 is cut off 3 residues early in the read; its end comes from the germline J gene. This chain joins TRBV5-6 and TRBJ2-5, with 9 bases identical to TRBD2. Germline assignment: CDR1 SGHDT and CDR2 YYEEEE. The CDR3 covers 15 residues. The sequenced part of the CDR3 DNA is TGTGCCAGCAGCCCGGGCAGCGGGGGGTCAGATACC. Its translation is CASSPGSGGSDT. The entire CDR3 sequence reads CASSPGSGGSDTQYF.

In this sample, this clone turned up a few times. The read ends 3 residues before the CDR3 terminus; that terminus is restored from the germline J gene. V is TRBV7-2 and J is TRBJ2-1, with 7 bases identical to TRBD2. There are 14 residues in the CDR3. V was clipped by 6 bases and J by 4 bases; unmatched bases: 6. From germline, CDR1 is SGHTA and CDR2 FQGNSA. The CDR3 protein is CASRAGWGYNEQFF. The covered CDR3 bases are TGTGCCAGCAGAGCGGGGTGGGGGTACAATGAG.

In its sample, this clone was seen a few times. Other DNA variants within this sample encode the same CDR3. The chain's CDR3 is CASSATVSGNTIYF. The sequenced part of the CDR3 DNA is TGTGCCAGCAGCGCGACAGTCTCTGGAAACACC. This chain uses TRBV7-9 with TRBJ1-3, with D maybe TRBD1 (5 bases). The read gets to within 3 residues of the CDR3 end, and the germline J gene fills in the rest. The ends were cut back, 5 bases at V and 0 bases at J, with 8 bases in the middle. The CDR3 is made up of 14 amino acids. In germline, CDR1 is SEHNR, CDR2 FQNEAQ (reference sequence). The whole variable domain, remainder taken from reference TRBV7-9 and TRBJ1-3, is DTGVSQNPRHKITKRGQNVTFRCDPISEHNRLYWYRQTLGQGPEFLTYFQNEAQLEKSRLLSDRFSAERPKGSFSTLEIQRTEQGDSAMYLCASSATVSGNTIYFGEGSWLTVV.

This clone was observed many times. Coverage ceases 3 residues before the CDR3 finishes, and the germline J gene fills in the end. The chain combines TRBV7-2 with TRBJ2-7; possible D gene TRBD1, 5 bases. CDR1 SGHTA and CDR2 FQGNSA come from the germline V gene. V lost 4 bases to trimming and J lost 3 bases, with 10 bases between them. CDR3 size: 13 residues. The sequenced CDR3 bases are TGTGCCAGCAGCTCCAGGGTAGACTACGAG. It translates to CASSSRVDYE. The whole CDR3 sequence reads CASSSRVDYEQYF.

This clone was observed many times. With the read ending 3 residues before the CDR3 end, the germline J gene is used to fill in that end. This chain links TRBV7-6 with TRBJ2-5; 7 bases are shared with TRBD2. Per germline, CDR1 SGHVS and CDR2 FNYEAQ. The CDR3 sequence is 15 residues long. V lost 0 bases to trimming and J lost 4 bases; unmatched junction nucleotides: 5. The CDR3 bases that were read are TGTGCCAGCAGCTTAGCGCCCAGGGAGGGAGAGACC. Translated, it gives CASSLAPREGET. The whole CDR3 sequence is CASSLAPREGETQYF.

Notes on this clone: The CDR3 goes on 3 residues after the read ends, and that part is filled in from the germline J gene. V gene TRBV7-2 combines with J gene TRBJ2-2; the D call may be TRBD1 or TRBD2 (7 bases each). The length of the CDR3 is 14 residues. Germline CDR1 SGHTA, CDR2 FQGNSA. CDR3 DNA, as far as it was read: TGTGCCAGCAGCTTCACAGGGGAGGGCGAAAAG. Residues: CASSFTGEGEK. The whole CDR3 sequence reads CASSFTGEGEKLFF.

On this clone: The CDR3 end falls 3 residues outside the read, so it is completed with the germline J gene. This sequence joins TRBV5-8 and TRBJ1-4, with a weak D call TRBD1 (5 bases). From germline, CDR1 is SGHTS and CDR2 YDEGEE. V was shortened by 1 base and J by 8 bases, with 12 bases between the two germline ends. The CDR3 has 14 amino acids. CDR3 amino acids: CASSLPGVREKLFF. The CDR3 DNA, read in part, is TGTGCCAGCAGCTTGCCGGGGGTTCGGGAAAAA.

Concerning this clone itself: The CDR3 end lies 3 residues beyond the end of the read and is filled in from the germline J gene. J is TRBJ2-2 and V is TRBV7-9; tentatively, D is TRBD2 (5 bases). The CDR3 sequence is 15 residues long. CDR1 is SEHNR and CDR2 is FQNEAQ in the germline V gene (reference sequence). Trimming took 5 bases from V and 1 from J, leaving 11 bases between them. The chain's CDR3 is CASSPEGGNTGELFF. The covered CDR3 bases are TGTGCCAGCAGCCCCGAGGGTGGGAACACCGGGGAG.

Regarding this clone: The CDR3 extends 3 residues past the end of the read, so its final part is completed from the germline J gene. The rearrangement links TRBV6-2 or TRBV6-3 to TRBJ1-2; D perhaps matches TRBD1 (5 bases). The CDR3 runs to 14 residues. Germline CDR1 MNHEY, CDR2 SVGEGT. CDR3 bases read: TGTGCCAGCAGATTAACAGGCGGAACAGATACC. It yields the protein CASRLTGGTDT. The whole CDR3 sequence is CASRLTGGTDTYTF.

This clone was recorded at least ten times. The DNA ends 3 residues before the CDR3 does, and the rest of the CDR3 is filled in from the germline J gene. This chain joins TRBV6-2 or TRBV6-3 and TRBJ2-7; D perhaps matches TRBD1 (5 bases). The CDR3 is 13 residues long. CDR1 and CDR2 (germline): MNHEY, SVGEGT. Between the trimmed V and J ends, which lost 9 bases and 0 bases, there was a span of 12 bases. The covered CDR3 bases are TGTGCCAGTAGGACAACGAGCTCCTACGAG. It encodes CASRTTSSYE. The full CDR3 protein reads CASRTTSSYEQYF.

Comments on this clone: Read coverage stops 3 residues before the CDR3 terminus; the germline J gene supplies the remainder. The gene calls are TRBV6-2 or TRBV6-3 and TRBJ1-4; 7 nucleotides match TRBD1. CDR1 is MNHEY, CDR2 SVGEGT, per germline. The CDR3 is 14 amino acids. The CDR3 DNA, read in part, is TGTGCCAGCAGTTACTCAGGGGGCAATTCACCA. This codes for CASSYSGGNSP. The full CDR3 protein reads CASSYSGGNSPLFF.

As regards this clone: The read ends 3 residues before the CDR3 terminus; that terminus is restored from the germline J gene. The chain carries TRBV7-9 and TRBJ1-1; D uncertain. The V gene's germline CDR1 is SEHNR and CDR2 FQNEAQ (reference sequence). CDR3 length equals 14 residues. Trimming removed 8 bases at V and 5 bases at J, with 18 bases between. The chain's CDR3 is CASLSFAGKTEAFF. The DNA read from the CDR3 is TGTGCCAGCTTGTCATTCGCGGGAAAGACTGAA.